The source of this T cell receptor beta chain is a study of T cell repertoires in cytomegalovirus infection. Overall study results and limits: Across the ex vivo response, the dominant clonotypes were HLA-C-restricted CMV-specific TCR beta clonotypes.

TCRdb ran MiXCR on the reads and lists one entry per CDR3 protein. This table has about 34,000 distinct CDR3 sequences, 52% appearing once. Note on this clonotype: No antigen is known for it.

Sample: CD8+ T cells from cultured PBMCs, taken from culture after CMV antigen stimulation. This clonotype was sampled from a human donor in good health (CMV status not recorded). Some clones in this sample may be carry-over from other donors' samples.

The DNA of the CDR3 is TGTGCTAGTGGTTTGGTACCCAAGGCCGAGCAGTACTTC. This sequence encodes CASGLVPKAEQYF. The rearrangement joins TRBV12-5 to TRBJ2-7; no clear D gene. Germline loops: CDR1 LGHNT, CDR2 FRNRAP. V gave up 0 bases and J gave up 6 bases, with 9 bases separating them. This CDR3 is 13 amino acids long.